This T cell receptor beta chain was captured in a study of T-cell memory formation after mild COVID-19. The overall study: Clusters of TCRs were largely donor specific. Overall study results and limits: Clones contracting across day 15 to 85 had a balanced CD4/CD8 profile; later expanding clones leaned CD4+.

In TCRdb, the 5' RACE reads were re-called with MiXCR into one record per CDR3 protein. Among approximately 560,000 distinct CDR3 sequences listed, approximately 15% were seen once. Details on this clonotype: What it recognizes is unknown.

Trimming cost V 1 base and J 8 bases, with 12 bases left between them. The CDR3 is 15 residues long. In germline, CDR1 is MNHEY, CDR2 SMNVEV (reference sequence). The chain employs TRBV27 and TRBJ1-6; D is possibly TRBD1 (6 bases). Sequences were obtained from PBMCs or a T cell subset sorted from them (not recorded which). The receptor was derived from an adult woman who had mild COVID-19 (a few samples of this study predate the infection). Cell type and time point are not known. The CDR3 bases are TGTGCCAGCAGTTTATACTCGGGGGCGCATTCACCCCTCCACTTT. It encodes CASSLYSGAHSPLHF.